The clone carrying this T cell receptor (beta chain) has a count of ten or more. Antigen: not known. The data were taken from a study of CD8 T cells in ankylosing spondylitis. Points from the study as a whole: What seemed typical of ankylosing spondylitis blood was a TCR beta motif built from eight highly homologous variants. As reported, disease-linked clones showed significant enrichment in matched ankylosing spondylitis synovial fluid. Disease-linked clones bore a CD8+ phenotype, appearing relatively rarely in peripheral blood.

With 0 bases removed from V and 8 bases from J, the gap between germline ends came to 7 bases. Germline CDR1 SEHNR, CDR2 FQNEAQ (reference sequence). This CDR3 is built from 12 residues. Quantitative 5'-RACE with molecular barcodes was used to make the TCR beta libraries. TCRdb ran MiXCR on the 5' RACE reads and lists one entry per CDR3 protein. There are fewer than 550,000 distinct CDR3 sequences in the sample; roughly 5.2% occur only once, and roughly 3.2% lies in the top ten. The chain has TRBV7-9 and TRBJ1-2; D unresolved. Sequencing used blood, either unsorted or a sorted T cell fraction (not recorded which). This TCR came from a male donor with ankylosing spondylitis. This CDR3 is CASSLARWGYTF. In DNA form, the CDR3 reads TGTGCCAGCAGCTTAGCGCGGTGGGGCTACACCTTC.